This TCR beta chain was sequenced during a study of T cell repertoires in ileal Crohn's disease. Study details: At surgery, under 40% of patients smoked, with median disease duration roughly 7.2 years. Operated complications were stricturing disease (roughly 60%) and penetrating disease (around 39%).

Here immunoSEQ multiplex PCR was the method, and the copy in TCRdb shows in-frame clones only, minus some. This repertoire shows more than 15,000 clones, less than 90% found once; its top ten account for around a tenth. The ends lost 4 bases at V and 8 bases at J; junction bases unmatched: 12. Germline V gives CDR1 LNHNV, CDR2 YYDKDF (reference sequence). The CDR3 has 15 residues. Patients were adults with ileal or ileocolonic Crohn's disease needing resection. Broader study findings: Compared with CD4 T cells, sorted CD8 cells carried more expanded clones.

Comments on this clone: Its antigen is not identified.

The J gene is TRBJ1-2, the V gene TRBV15; 8 nucleotides agree with TRBD1. This TCR derives from an adult with Crohn's disease. Specimen: ileal tissue. In DNA form, the CDR3 reads TGTGCCACCAGCACCTGGGACAGGAATATGGAAGGCTACACCTTC. Its translation is CATSTWDRNMEGYTF. The full variable domain, with the rest looked up from reference TRBV15 and TRBJ1-2, is DAMVIQNPRYQVTQFGKPVTLSCSQTLNHNVMYWYQQKSSQAPKLLFHYYDKDFNNEADTPDNFQSRRPNTSFCFLDIRSPGLGDTAMYLCATSTWDRNMEGYTFGSGTRLTVV.